Sequencing of this TCR beta chain was carried out in a study of OX40 agonist ivuxolimab in advanced cancers. Study information: Dose-escalation patients were diagnosed with hepatocellular carcinoma, melanoma, renal cell cancer or head and neck cancer.

The data were produced by immunoSEQ multiplex PCR, yet TCRdb's version contains in-frame clones alone and is incomplete. The sample consists of 60,000 to 80,000 clones, around four fifths of them appearing once. V lost 2 bases to trimming and J lost 3 bases; unmatched junction nucleotides: 2. CDR1 is SGHDT and CDR2 is YYEEEE in the germline V gene. The CDR3 totals 14 residues. The clonotype comes from an adult with an advanced solid tumor such as melanoma, head and neck, liver or kidney cancer. This chain uses TRBV5-6 with TRBJ2-7, with 10 bases lining up with TRBD1. The sequenced sample was CD4+ or CD8+ T cells sorted from blood, obtained in a trial of the OX40 agonist ivuxolimab. The CDR3 spells CASSFGTGDYEQYF. In DNA form, the CDR3 reads TGTGCCAGCAGCTTCGGGACAGGGGACTACGAGCAGTACTTC.